This T cell receptor beta chain was captured in a study of blood T cells in healthy people across ages (dated by TCRdb to about 2015). About the full investigation: In model experiments, roughly one uniquely barcoded TCR beta cDNA molecule per two T cells was captured by template switching. The study measured age-related changes in TCR beta repertoire diversity using deep sequencing normalized with unique cDNA molecular identifiers. Two additional independent replicas of 1 million unique cDNA reads from the same blood draw were analyzed for two donors (one aged 18 to 30 and one aged 80 or older). The donors were split into four age groups: young (average around 16 years), middle-aged (roughly 39), aged (approximately 59) and long-lived (under 90). Donors of different ages were randomly distributed across sequencing lanes to avoid experimental bias. The paper's findings and limits, for the study overall: Compared with the aged group, the long-lived group had more naive CD4+ T cells, fewer expanded clones and increased TCR diversity, suggesting age selection. Estimates of total diversity based on one million sequenced T cells were considered lower bounds and underestimates. Because the CMV infection status of the donors was unknown, age-related changes in expanded clonotypes may potentially have been confounded. Observed TCR beta diversity per million T cells fell roughly linearly with age, and a significant reduction was already apparent by age around 40. There was a strong correlation between observed TCR beta diversity and the percentage of naive T cells measured by flow cytometry. Bulk unsorted PBMC profiling prevented conclusive comparison of naive and antigen-experienced compartments.

The library was obtained by 5' RACE. The reads were generated on an Illumina HiSeq 2500. The second PCR ran for about 6 to 12 cycles and used a J-beta primer mix along with a sample-barcoded 5' primer. Each TCR beta cDNA molecule received a unique molecular identifier from a template-switch 5' adaptor carrying 12 random nucleotides. Each sample yielded at least 2.5 million CDR3-containing paired-end reads. First-strand cDNA was synthesized from all RNA with the Mint cDNA synthesis kit, primed by a TRBC-specific oligonucleotide. Following uracil-DNA glycosylase treatment, all cDNA underwent a first 18-cycle PCR with the universal primers M1SS and BC2_uni_R. From the authors' description of their analysis: Normalization of each sample was performed by random selection of 1 million high-quality reads, each carrying a distinct molecular identifier. Reads sharing molecular identifiers were discarded rather than binned into consensus sequences. CDR3 identification, clonotype clustering and error correction used MiTCR with a Q25 quality threshold and the strictest error-elimination algorithm. A nonparametric unseen species model with Euler transformation was used to estimate lower-bound total TCR beta diversity. Clones were called with MiXCR by TCRdb after fastp trimmed the public reads at Q25, and only in-frame beta chains were retained. Rows are combined by CDR3 protein, so each entry shows the most common genes and DNA. The V and J calls, along with clone size, are taken from TCRdb and not from the paper's own processing. The table for this sample lists 710,000 or so distinct CDR3 sequences; over 20% of them were counted only once. 22% of the sample rests with the top ten.

After removal of 2 bases from V and 6 bases from J, the junction retains 5 bases not matched to a gene. CDR1 and CDR2, per the germline V gene, are SGHTA and FQGTGA. Taken from cysteine to phenylalanine, the CDR3 has 14 residues. CDR3 DNA is the only sequence kept; it has 42 bases, read in frame from the first base. Systemically healthy Caucasian individuals from Russia, approximately 39 in total and aged about 6 to 90 years, were included as donors. Each donor gave ten milliliters of peripheral blood, drawn into EDTA-treated Vacutainer tubes. PBMCs were isolated by Ficoll-Paque density-gradient centrifugation, with at least 7 million obtained per sample. Total RNA was extracted from PBMCs with Trizol reagent, with at least 6 micrograms obtained per sample. Naive CD45RAhigh/CD27high T cell percentages were measured by flow cytometry on a PBMC aliquot from every donor. Regarding this clonotype: Its antigen is still unknown. Per-nucleotide qualities are absent, and no much larger clonotype sits a single base away.

Sample: blood. The rearrangement combines TRBV7-3 with TRBJ2-5; TRBD1 matches 8 bases in the middle. The clonotype originates from a man between 65 and 85 years old in good health. In nucleotides, the sequence is TGTGCCAGCAGCTTAGCAGGGGGCGTAAAGACCCAGTACTTC. Its product reads: CASSLAGGVKTQYF.